These T cell receptor beta chains were read from a single sample in a study of blood T cell repertoires in COVID-19. Some clones are missing from TCRdb's copy, which holds only in-frame ones; the method was immunoSEQ multiplex PCR. The sample has 64,000 or so clones, more than 75% seen once. Sequenced material: peripheral blood. These receptors originate from a human donor in a cohort sampled during active COVID-19. Both conserved end residues are part of each CDR3. The D gene is left open where the match is weak. Clone size is given for some rows only: seen once, a few or many times, or a class if the clone is expanded.

V	J	size	D	CDR3	DNA
TRBV5-4	TRBJ2-3	once	-	CASSPRVPTDTQYF	TGTGCCAGCAGCCCCAGGGTTCCTACAGATACGCAGTATTTT
TRBV7-9	TRBJ1-4	-	-	CASSSRTGLTNEKLFF	TGTGCCAGCAGCTCGAGAACAGGGTTAACTAATGAAAAACTGTTTTTT
TRBV4-1	TRBJ2-2	-	TRBD1	CASSRDRGPGELFF	TGCGCCAGCAGCCGGGACAGGGGGCCCGGGGAGCTGTTTTTT
TRBV6-5	TRBJ2-7	once	-	CASSYSNRAYEQYF	TGTGCCAGCAGTTACTCGAACAGGGCCTACGAGCAGTACTTC
TRBV9	TRBJ2-3	-	-	CASSAIRDTQYF	TGTGCCAGCAGCGCCATCAGAGATACGCAGTATTTT
TRBV6-5	TRBJ1-5	-	-	CASRGLISNQPQHF	TGTGCCAGCAGGGGACTGATTAGCAATCAGCCCCAGCATTTT
TRBV18	TRBJ1-4	-	TRBD1	CASSRTGTGSEKLFF	TGTGCCAGCTCACGAACCGGGACAGGGAGTGAAAAACTGTTTTTT
TRBV25-1	TRBJ2-3	-	-	CASSGLDTQYF	TGTGCCAGCAGTGGGCTGGATACGCAGTATTTT
TRBV29-1	TRBJ2-3	-	TRBD2	CSVVASGSVTDTQYF	TGCAGCGTTGTGGCTAGCGGGAGTGTGACAGATACGCAGTATTTT
TRBV6-5	TRBJ1-1	-	TRBD1	CASTHAGGRKTEAFF	TGTGCCAGCACCCACGCAGGGGGCCGAAAGACTGAAGCTTTCTTT